This T cell receptor beta chain emerged from a study of shared clonotypes between healthy human individuals. Turning to the study itself: Per donor, CD8 memory used one plate, CD8 naive used two, CD4 memory used three and CD4 naive used three.

Sequencing was performed with immunoSEQ multiplex PCR; in TCRdb, only in-frame clones are kept and a portion is missing. The table records roughly 2.5 million clones, around 94% of them present only once. From germline, CDR1 is SGHAT and CDR2 FQDESV (reference sequence). The CDR3 runs to 13 residues. V lost 5 bases and J 4 bases, leaving 11 bases between the germline ends. Sequencing was carried out using naive CD4+ T cells sorted from blood. Subset given: CD45RA+ positively selected. The V and J genes are TRBV11-1 and TRBJ1-1, with D perhaps TRBD1 (5 bases). This clonotype was obtained from a man aged 18 to 30 in good health. The CDR3 DNA reads TGTGCCAGCAGCACCCAGGGTAGCACTGAAGCTTTCTTT. The encoded protein is CASSTQGSTEAFF. Filled out from reference TRBV11-1 and TRBJ1-1, the complete variable domain reads EAEVAQSPRYKITEKSQAVAFWCDPISGHATLYWYRQILGQGPELLVQFQDESVVDDSQLPKDRFSAERLKGVDSTLKIQPAELGDSAMYLCASSTQGSTEAFFGQGTRLTVV.